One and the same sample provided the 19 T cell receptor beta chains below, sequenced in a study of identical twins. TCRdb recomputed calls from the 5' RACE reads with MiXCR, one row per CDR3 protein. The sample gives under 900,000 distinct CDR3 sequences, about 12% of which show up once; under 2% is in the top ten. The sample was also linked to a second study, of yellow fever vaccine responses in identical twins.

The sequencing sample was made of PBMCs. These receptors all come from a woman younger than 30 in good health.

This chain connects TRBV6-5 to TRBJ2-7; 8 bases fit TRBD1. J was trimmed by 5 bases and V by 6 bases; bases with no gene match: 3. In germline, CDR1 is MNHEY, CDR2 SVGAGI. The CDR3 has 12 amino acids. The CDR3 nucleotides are TGTGCCAGCAGCAGGGGGCGGGACGAGCAGTACTTC. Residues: CASSRGRDEQYF.

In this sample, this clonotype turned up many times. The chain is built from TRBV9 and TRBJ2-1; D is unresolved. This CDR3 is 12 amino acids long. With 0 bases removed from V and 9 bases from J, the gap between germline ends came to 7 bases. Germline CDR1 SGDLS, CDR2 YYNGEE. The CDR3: CASSVERSEQFF. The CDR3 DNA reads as TGTGCCAGCAGCGTAGAAAGGTCTGAGCAGTTCTTC.

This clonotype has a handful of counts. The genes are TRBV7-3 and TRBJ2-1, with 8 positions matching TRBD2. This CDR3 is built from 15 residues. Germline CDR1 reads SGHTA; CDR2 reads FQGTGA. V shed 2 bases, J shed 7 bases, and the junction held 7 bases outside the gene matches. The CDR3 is CASSLPPGGQNEQFF. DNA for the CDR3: TGTGCCAGCAGCTTACCCCCGGGGGGGCAGAATGAGCAGTTCTTC.

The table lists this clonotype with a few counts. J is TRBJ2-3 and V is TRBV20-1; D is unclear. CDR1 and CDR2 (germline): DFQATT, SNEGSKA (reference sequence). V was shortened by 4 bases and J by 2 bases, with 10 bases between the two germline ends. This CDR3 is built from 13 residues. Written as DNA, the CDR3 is TGCAGTGCTATCGACCTAAACACAGATACGCAGTATTTT. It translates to CSAIDLNTDTQYF.

CDR3 protein: CASSVGVESGYEQYF. CDR3 nucleotides: TGTGCCAGCAGCGTAGGGGTTGAGTCGGGATACGAGCAGTACTTC. This chain links TRBV9 with TRBJ2-7, with TRBD2 as a possible D gene (5 bases). V was clipped by 0 bases and J by 4 bases, with 14 bases between them. The CDR3 is 15 residues long. Germline CDR1 reads SGDLS; CDR2 reads YYNGEE.

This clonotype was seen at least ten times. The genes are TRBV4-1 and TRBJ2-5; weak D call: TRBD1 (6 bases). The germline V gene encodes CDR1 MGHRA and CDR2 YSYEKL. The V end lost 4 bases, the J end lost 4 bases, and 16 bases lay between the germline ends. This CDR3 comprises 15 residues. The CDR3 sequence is CASSLDGQKGETQYF. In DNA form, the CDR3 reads TGCGCCAGCAGCCTCGACGGACAGAAGGGAGAGACCCAGTACTTC.

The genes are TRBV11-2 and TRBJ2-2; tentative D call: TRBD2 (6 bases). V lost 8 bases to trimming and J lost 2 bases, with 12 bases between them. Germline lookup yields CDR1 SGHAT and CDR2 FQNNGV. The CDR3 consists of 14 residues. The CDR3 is CASQWGGNTGELFF. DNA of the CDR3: TGTGCCAGCCAGTGGGGAGGAAACACCGGGGAGCTGTTTTTT.

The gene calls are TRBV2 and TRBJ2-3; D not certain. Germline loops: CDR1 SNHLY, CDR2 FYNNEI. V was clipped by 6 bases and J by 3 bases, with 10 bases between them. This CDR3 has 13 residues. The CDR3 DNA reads TGTGCCAGCAGCGCCAAAACAACAGATACGCAGTATTTT. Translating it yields CASSAKTTDTQYF.

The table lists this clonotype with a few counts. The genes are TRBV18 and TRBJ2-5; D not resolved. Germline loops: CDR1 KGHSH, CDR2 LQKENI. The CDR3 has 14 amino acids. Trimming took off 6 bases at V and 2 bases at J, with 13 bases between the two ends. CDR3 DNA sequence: TGTGCCAGCTCTCCTTTTGGTGCACAAGAGACCCAGTACTTC. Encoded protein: CASSPFGAQETQYF.

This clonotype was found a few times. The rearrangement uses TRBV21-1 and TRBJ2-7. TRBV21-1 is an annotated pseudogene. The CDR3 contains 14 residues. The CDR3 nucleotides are TGTGCCAGCAGCCCAACGGCCGGCACCTACGAGCAGTACTTC. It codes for CASSPTAGTYEQYF.

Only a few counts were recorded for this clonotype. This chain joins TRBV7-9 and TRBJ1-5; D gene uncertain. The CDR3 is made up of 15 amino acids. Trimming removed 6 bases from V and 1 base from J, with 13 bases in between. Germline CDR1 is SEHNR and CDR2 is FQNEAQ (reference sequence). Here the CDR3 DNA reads TGTGCCAGCAGTCTGGCAGGCTTCAGCAATCAGCCCCAGCATTTT. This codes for CASSLAGFSNQPQHF. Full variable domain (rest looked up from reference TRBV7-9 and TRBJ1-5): DTGVSQNPRHKITKRGQNVTFRCDPISEHNRLYWYRQTLGQGPEFLTYFQNEAQLEKSRLLSDRFSAERPKGSFSTLEIQRTEQGDSAMYLCASSLAGFSNQPQHFGDGTRLSIL.

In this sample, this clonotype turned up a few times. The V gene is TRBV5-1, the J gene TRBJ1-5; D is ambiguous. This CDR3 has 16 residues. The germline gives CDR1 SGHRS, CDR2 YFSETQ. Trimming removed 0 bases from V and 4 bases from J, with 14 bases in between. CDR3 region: CASSLGPLGRNQPQHF. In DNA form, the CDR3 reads TGCGCCAGCAGCTTGGGCCCCCTCGGAAGGAATCAGCCCCAGCATTTT.

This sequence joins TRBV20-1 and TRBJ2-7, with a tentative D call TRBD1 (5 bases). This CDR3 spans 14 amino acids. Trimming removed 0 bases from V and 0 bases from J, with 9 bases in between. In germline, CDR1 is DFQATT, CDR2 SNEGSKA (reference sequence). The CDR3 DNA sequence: TGCAGTGCTAGAGAGGGAACAGGCTCCTACGAGCAGTACTTC. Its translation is CSAREGTGSYEQYF.

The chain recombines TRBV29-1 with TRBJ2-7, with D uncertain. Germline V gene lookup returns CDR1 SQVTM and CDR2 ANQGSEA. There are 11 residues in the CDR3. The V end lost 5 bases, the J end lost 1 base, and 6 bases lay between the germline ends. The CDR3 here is CSVHGSYEQYF. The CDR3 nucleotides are TGCAGCGTTCATGGATCCTACGAGCAGTACTTC.

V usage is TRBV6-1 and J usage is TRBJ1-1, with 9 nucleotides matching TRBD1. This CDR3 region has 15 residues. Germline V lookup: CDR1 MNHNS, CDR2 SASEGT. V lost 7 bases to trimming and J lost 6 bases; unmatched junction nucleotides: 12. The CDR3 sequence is CASNRQGVGSAEAFF. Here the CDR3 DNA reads TGTGCCAGCAACCGACAGGGGGTGGGGAGCGCTGAAGCTTTCTTT.

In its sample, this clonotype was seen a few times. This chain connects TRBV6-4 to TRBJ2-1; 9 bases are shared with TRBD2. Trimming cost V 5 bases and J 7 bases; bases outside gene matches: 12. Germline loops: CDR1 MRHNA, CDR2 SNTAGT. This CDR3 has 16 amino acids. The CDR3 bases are TGTGCCAGCAGTACGCTAGCGGGAACGGGAACGAATGAGCAGTTCTTC. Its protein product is CASSTLAGTGTNEQFF.

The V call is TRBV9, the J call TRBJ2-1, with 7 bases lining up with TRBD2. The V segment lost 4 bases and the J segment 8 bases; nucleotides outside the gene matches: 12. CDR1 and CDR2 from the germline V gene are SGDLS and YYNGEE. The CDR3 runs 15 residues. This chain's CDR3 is CASSPGRGERDEQFF. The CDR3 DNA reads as TGTGCCAGCAGCCCAGGGAGGGGCGAGCGCGATGAGCAGTTCTTC.

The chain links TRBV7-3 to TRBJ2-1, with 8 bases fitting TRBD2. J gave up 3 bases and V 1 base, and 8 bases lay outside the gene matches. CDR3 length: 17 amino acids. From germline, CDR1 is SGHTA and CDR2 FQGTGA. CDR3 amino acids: CASSLMGVAGYYNEQFF. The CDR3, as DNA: TGTGCCAGCAGCTTAATGGGTGTAGCGGGGTACTACAATGAGCAGTTCTTC. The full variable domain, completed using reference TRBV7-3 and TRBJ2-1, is GAGVSQTPSNKVTEKGKYVELRCDPISGHTALYWYRQSLGQGPEFLIYFQGTGAADDSGLPNDRFFAVRPEGSVSTLKIQRTERGDSAVYLCASSLMGVAGYYNEQFFGPGTRLTVL.

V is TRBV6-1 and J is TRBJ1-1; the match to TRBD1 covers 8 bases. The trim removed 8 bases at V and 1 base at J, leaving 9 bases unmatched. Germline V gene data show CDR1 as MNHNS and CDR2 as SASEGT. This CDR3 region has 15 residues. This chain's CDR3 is CASRGTGSGNTEAFF. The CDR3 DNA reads TGTGCCAGCCGGGGGACAGGTTCAGGGAACACTGAAGCTTTCTTT.